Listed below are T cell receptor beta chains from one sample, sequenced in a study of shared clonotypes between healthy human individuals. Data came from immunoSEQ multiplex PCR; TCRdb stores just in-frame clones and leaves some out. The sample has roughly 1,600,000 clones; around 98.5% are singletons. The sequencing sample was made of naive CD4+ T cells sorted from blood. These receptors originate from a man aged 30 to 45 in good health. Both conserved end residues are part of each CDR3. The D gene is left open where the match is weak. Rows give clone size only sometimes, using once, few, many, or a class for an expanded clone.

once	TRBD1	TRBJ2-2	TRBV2	TGTGCCAGCAGGACAGGGACCGCGTACCGGGAGCTGTTTTTT	CASRTGTAYRELFF
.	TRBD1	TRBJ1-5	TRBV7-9	TGTGCCAGCAGCTCAAACAGGGGTAGTAATCAGCCCCAGCATTTT	CASSSNRGSNQPQHF
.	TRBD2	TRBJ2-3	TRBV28	TGTGCCAGCAGGCTGGGGACTATCACAGATACGCAGTATTTT	CASRLGTITDTQYF
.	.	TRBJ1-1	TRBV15	TGTGCCACCAGCAGGGCCTCCCGTGGGGGTGCTGAAGCTTTCTTT	CATSRASRGGAEAFF
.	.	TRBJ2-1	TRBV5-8	TGTGCCAGCAATCGCGAGGGGCCCTCCTACAATGAGCAGTTCTTC	CASNREGPSYNEQFF
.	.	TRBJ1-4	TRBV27	TGTGCCAGCAGTCCCGCAGGGGCAACTAATGAAAAACTGTTTTTT	CASSPAGATNEKLFF
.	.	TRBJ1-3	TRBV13	TGTGCCAGCAGCTTCTCTAGCTCTGGAAACACCATATATTTT	CASSFSSSGNTIYF
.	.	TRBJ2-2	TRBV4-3	TGCGCCAGCAGCCAAGAGCGCTTTTACGGGAGTTCCGCCGGGGAGCTGTTTTTT	CASSQERFYGSSAGELFF
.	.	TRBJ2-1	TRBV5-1	TGCGCCAGCAGCTTTGACAGGGCGGGGGTTAATGAGCAGTTCTTC	CASSFDRAGVNEQFF
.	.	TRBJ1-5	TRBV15	TGTGCCACCAGCAGAGATGACAGTTCACCCCAGCATTTT	CATSRDDSSPQHF
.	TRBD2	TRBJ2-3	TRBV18	TGTGCCAGCTCACGACTTAGCGGGAGGGCTTCAGATACGCAGTATTTT	CASSRLSGRASDTQYF
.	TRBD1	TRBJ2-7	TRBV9	TGTGCCAGCGCACGACAGGGGGCCAGGTTTGGGGAGCAGTACTTC	CASARQGARFGEQYF
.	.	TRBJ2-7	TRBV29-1	TGCAGCGGGGGCGGGGACGAGCAGTACTTC	CSGGGDEQYF
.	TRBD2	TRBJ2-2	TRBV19	TGTGCCAGTAGTAGGGATAGCGGGAGATACACCGGGGAGCTGTTTTTT	CASSRDSGRYTGELFF
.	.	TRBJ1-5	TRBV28	TGTGCCAGCAGTTCCCGGTCTCCGCAGCCCCAGCATTTT	CASSSRSPQPQHF
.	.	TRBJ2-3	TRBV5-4	TGTGCCAGCAGCGTTCCGGGGGCAGATACGCAGTATTTT	CASSVPGADTQYF
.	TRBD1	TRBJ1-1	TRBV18	TGTGCCAGCTTTCCGGGACAGGTGAACACTGAAGCTTTCTTT	CASFPGQVNTEAFF
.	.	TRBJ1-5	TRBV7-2	TGTGCCAGCAGCTTAGGACTGAGTGGACTGCAGCCCCAGCATTTT	CASSLGLSGLQPQHF
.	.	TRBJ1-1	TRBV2	TGTGCCAGCAGTGGGGGGACTGAAGCTTTCTTT	CASSGGTEAFF
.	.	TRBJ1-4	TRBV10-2	TGCGCCAGCAGTGACGTCCCGGCGATGGGTGAAAAACTGTTTTTT	CASSDVPAMGEKLFF
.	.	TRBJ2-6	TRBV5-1	TGCGCCAGCAGCTTGAAGGGGCTCCCCTCTGGGGCCAACGTCCTGACTTTC	CASSLKGLPSGANVLTF